A single sample is the source of the 19 T cell receptor beta chains below, sequenced in a study of T cells in localized non-small cell lung cancer. Produced via immunoSEQ multiplex PCR; TCRdb's table is partial and in-frame only. The sample consists of 78,000 or so clones, around four fifths of them appearing once. This sample comprised peripheral blood, obtained before any cancer treatment. These receptor sequences come from a man aged 40-75 years with stage I lung adenocarcinoma.

This clone has just a few counts. V and J are TRBV7-8 and TRBJ2-7; 7 bases are shared with TRBD1. CDR1 and CDR2 (germline): SGHVS, FQNEAQ. This CDR3 region has 16 residues. V shed 3 bases, J shed 0 bases, and the junction held 8 bases outside the gene matches. CDR3 in DNA: TGTGCCAGCAGCTTGAGGTCGACAGGGAGCTCCTACGAGCAGTACTTC. Its translation: CASSLRSTGSSYEQYF.

The V gene is TRBV7-9, the J gene TRBJ1-3; 9 bases match TRBD1. The ends lost 4 bases at V and 4 bases at J; junction bases unmatched: 5. Germline lookup yields CDR1 SEHNR and CDR2 FQNEAQ (reference sequence). The CDR3 sequence is 15 residues long. The CDR3 region has the DNA TGTGCCAGCAGCTCAGGACAGGGGCGGGGAAACACCATATATTTT. This encodes CASSSGQGRGNTIYF.

In DNA form, the CDR3 reads TGTGCCAGCAGCCGAACAGGGTTAGAGCAGTACTTC. Translation: CASSRTGLEQYF. The chain joins TRBV11-1 to TRBJ2-7; the D gene is possibly TRBD1 (6 bases). The CDR3 is 12 residues long. With 5 bases removed from V and 7 bases from J, the gap between germline ends came to 12 bases. Germline V gene lookup returns CDR1 SGHAT and CDR2 FQDESV (reference sequence).

The V call is TRBV6-5, the J call TRBJ2-3; D is possibly TRBD1 or TRBD2 (5 bases each). Looked up from germline, CDR1 is MNHEY and CDR2 is SVGAGI. The CDR3 contains 15 residues. Trimming stripped 6 bases from V and 8 bases from J, with 21 bases between. CDR3 sequence: CASSAQSGIGGTQYF. CDR3 in DNA: TGTGCCAGCAGCGCTCAGTCGGGTATTGGGGGTACGCAGTATTTT.

This chain links TRBV15 with TRBJ2-1; unclear D gene. Germline loops: CDR1 LNHNV, CDR2 YYDKDF (reference sequence). This CDR3 comprises 15 residues. Trimming left V 8 bases short and J 4 bases short, with 18 bases between. CDR3 amino acids: CATAKDRLLYNEQFF. The CDR3, as DNA: TGTGCCACCGCCAAAGATCGACTGTTATACAATGAGCAGTTCTTC.

Notes on this clone: The sample holds other DNA sequences that translate to the same CDR3. The chain is built from TRBV28 and TRBJ1-2; no definite D call. CDR1 is MDHEN and CDR2 is SYDVKM in the germline V gene. Trimming pared 2 bases from V and 4 bases from J, leaving 5 bases between. The CDR3 length is 12 residues. This CDR3 is CASSLNSYGYTF. In nucleotides, the CDR3 is TGTGCCAGCAGTTTAAACAGCTATGGCTACACCTTC.

This clone was seen once. The V and J genes are TRBV7-2 and TRBJ2-1; 10 bases map to TRBD2. J lost 9 bases, V lost 8 bases, and 19 bases had no gene match. CDR3 length: 17 residues. The germline V gene has CDR1 SGHTA and CDR2 FQGNSA. This CDR3 reads CASSPRAGGPRMGEQFF. As DNA, the CDR3 is TGTGCCAGCTCCCCCAGAGCGGGAGGGCCTAGAATGGGTGAGCAGTTCTTC. Full variable domain (remainder filled in from reference TRBV7-2 and TRBJ2-1): GAGVSQSPSNKVTEKGKDVELRCDPISGHTALYWYRQSLGQGLEFLIYFQGNSAPDKSGLPSDRFSAERTGGSVSTLTIQRTQQEDSAVYLCASSPRAGGPRMGEQFFGPGTRLTVL.

The V call is TRBV11-1, the J call TRBJ1-2, with 10 bases aligning to TRBD1. The CDR3 spans 14 residues. Per the germline V gene, CDR1 is SGHAT and CDR2 is FQDESV (reference sequence). The V gene end was trimmed by 5 bases and the J gene end by 2 bases; junction bases not matched to a gene: 2. This chain's CDR3 is CASSGGQGNYGYTF. In DNA form, the CDR3 reads TGTGCCAGCAGCGGGGGACAGGGGAACTATGGCTACACCTTC.

This clone appeared a single time. The CDR3 sequence: CAISELKFGETQYF. CDR3 DNA sequence: TGTGCCATCAGCGAACTAAAGTTCGGAGAGACCCAGTACTTC. The genes are TRBV10-3 and TRBJ2-5; D not certain. V lost 6 bases and J 4 bases, leaving 15 bases between the germline ends. There are 14 residues in the CDR3. Germline V CDR1 and CDR2: ENHRY, SYGVKD.

The V gene is TRBV4-1, the J gene TRBJ1-4; tentatively, D is TRBD1 (5 bases). Germline CDR1 MGHRA, CDR2 YSYEKL. V was cut by 2 bases and J by 7 bases, with 11 bases left in between. CDR3 length: 14 amino acids. The CDR3: CASSQSGWGEKLFF. The CDR3 DNA sequence: TGCGCCAGCAGCCAATCAGGGTGGGGTGAAAAACTGTTTTTT.

The count of this clone is one. The CDR3 bases are TGTGCCATCAGTGAGTCAAACAGGGCCTCCTATGGCTACACCTTC. It codes for CAISESNRASYGYTF. The chain combines TRBV10-3 with TRBJ1-2, with TRBD1 as a possible D gene (6 bases). V lost 0 bases and J lost 4, with 12 bases in between. Germline CDR1 reads ENHRY; CDR2 reads SYGVKD. The CDR3 totals 15 residues.

This rearrangement joins TRBV5-1 to TRBJ2-5, with D perhaps being TRBD1 or TRBD2 (5 bases each). Trimming took off 3 bases at V and 4 bases at J, with 22 bases between the two ends. There are 17 residues in the CDR3. Germline V lookup: CDR1 SGHRS, CDR2 YFSETQ. The DNA for the CDR3 is TGCGCCAGCAGCTCCGGCTTCAAGGGGACGGGGCCAGAGACCCAGTACTTC. This encodes CASSSGFKGTGPETQYF.

This chain connects TRBV9 to TRBJ2-5, with TRBD2 matching over 12 bases. V lost 4 bases to trimming and J lost 5 bases; unmatched junction nucleotides: 6. There are 15 residues in the CDR3. CDR1 SGDLS and CDR2 YYNGEE come from the germline V gene. CDR3 region: CASSPTSGGYETQYF. In nucleotides, the CDR3 is TGTGCCAGCAGCCCGACTAGCGGGGGTTATGAGACCCAGTACTTC.

The chain uses TRBV12-5 and TRBJ2-2, with TRBD1 matching 7 bases. CDR1 LGHNT and CDR2 FRNRAP come from the germline V gene. V dropped 5 bases and J dropped 1; count of bases not matched to a gene: 4. The CDR3 extends over 15 amino acids. Here the CDR3 reads CASGRWTGNTGELFF. DNA of the CDR3: TGTGCTAGTGGTAGATGGACAGGGAACACCGGGGAGCTGTTTTTT.

This clone was counted a single time. V and J are TRBV28 and TRBJ2-2; 11 nucleotides agree with TRBD2. The CDR3 covers 15 residues. Germline CDR1 and CDR2: MDHEN and SYDVKM. J was trimmed by 4 bases and V by 8 bases; bases with no gene match: 6. This CDR3 is CASLSGRASTGELFF. In nucleotides, the CDR3 is TGTGCCAGCCTTAGCGGGAGGGCCAGCACCGGGGAGCTGTTTTTT.

The chain links TRBV27 to TRBJ2-7, with 8 bases matching TRBD1. CDR1 is MNHEY, CDR2 SMNVEV, per germline (reference sequence). The CDR3 covers 14 residues. Losses at the gene ends were 6 bases for V and 0 bases for J; bases not matched to a gene: 4. The CDR3 region is CASSDRGGSYEQYF. CDR3 DNA sequence: TGTGCCAGCAGCGACAGGGGCGGCTCCTACGAGCAGTACTTC.

This chain uses TRBV27 with TRBJ2-5; D gene ambiguous. This CDR3 is built from 14 residues. The V end was cut by 1 base, the J end by 5 bases, with 11 bases between. Germline-derived CDR1 and CDR2 are MNHEY and SMNVEV (reference sequence). CDR3 residues: CASSLFRLAETQYF. CDR3 nucleotides: TGTGCCAGCAGTTTATTCCGACTCGCGGAGACCCAGTACTTC.

This rearrangement joins TRBV4-1 to TRBJ1-4; no definite D call. Trimming took 2 bases from V and 7 from J, leaving 14 bases between them. Per germline, CDR1 MGHRA and CDR2 YSYEKL. This CDR3 spans 15 amino acids. The CDR3 loop is CASSQYGRTGEKLFF. In DNA, the CDR3 is TGCGCCAGCAGCCAATACGGCAGGACGGGTGAAAAACTGTTTTTT.

The rearrangement uses TRBV27 and TRBJ2-3; 9 nucleotides line up with TRBD2. Trimming at V came to 3 bases and at J to 7 bases, leaving 8 bases not matched to a gene. CDR1 MNHEY and CDR2 SMNVEV come from the germline V gene (reference sequence). The CDR3 runs 15 residues. The CDR3 region is CASSFYAGGPNTQYF. The CDR3 coding sequence is TGTGCCAGCAGTTTTTACGCGGGAGGGCCGAATACGCAGTATTTT.